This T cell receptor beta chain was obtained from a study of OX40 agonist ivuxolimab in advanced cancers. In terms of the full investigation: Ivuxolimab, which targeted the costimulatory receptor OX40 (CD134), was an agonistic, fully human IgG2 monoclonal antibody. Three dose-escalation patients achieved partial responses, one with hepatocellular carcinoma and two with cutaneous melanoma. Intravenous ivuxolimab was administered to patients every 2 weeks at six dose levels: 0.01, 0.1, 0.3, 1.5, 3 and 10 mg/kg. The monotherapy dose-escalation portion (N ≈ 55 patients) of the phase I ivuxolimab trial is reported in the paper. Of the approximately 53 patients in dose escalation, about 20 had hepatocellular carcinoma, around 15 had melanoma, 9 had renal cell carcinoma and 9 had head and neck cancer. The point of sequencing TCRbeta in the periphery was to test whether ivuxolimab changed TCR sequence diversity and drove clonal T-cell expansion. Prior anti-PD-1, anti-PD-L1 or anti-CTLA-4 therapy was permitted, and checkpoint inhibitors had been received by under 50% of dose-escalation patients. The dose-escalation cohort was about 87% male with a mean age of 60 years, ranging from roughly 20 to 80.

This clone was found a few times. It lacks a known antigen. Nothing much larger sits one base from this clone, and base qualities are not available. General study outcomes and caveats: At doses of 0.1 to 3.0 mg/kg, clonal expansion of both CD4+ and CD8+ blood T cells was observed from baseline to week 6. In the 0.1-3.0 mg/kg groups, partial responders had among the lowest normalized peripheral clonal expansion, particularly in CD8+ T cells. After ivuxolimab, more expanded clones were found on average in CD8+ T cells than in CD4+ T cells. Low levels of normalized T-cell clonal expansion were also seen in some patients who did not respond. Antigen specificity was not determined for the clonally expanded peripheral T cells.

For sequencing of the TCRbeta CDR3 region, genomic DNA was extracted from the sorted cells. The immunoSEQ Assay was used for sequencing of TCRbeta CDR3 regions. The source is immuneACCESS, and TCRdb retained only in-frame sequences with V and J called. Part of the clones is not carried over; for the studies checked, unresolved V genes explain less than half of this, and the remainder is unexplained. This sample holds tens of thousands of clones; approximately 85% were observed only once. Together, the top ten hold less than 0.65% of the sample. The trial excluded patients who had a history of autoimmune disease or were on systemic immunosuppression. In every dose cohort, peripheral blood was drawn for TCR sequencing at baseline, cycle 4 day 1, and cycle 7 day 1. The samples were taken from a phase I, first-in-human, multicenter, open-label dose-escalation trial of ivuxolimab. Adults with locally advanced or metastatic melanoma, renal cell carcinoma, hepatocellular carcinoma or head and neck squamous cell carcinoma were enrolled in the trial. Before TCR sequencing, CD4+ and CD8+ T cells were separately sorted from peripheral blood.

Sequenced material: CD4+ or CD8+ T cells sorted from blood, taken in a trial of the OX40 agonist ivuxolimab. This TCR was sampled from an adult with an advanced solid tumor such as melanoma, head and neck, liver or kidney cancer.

The nucleotide sequence reads as follows: TGTGCTAGTGATCGGGTGTCCTCCTACAATGAGCAGTTCTTC. This encodes CASDRVSSYNEQFF. The sequence links TRBV12-5 to TRBJ2-1; there is no confident call for the D gene. CDR1 and CDR2 are drawn from the germline V gene: LGHNT, FRNRAP. The CDR3 holds 14 amino acids from the cysteine to the phenylalanine. Just CDR3 DNA is preserved here, 42 bases in frame from base 1. V gives up 7 bases and J gives up 0 bases, and the segment between their germline ends measures 10 bases.